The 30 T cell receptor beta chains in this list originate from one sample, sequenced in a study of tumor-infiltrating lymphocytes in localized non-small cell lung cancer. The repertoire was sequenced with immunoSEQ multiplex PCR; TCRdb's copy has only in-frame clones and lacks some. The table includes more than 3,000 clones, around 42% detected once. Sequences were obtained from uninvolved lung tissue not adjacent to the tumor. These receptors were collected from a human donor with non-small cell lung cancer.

The CDR3 DNA sequence: TGTGCCAGCAGCTTGAACACAGGGCCCTATGGCTACACCTTC. Residues: CASSLNTGPYGYTF. The V call is TRBV7-6, the J call TRBJ1-2; tentative D call: TRBD1 (6 bases). CDR1 and CDR2 from the germline V gene are SGHVS and FNYEAQ. The CDR3 runs 14 residues. V was pared by 3 bases and J by 4 bases, with 12 bases between.

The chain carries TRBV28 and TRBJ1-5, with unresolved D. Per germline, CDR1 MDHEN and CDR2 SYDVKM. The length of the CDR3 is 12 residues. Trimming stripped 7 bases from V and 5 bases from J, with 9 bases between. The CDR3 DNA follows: TGTGCCAGCACCTCCCCCCATCAGCCCCAGCATTTT. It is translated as CASTSPHQPQHF.

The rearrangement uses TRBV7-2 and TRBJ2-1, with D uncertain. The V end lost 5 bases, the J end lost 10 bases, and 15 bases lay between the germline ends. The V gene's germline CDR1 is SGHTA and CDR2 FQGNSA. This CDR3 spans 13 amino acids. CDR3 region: CASSRRGVNEQFF. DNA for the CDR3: TGTGCCAGCAGCCGACGAGGAGTCAACGAGCAGTTCTTC.

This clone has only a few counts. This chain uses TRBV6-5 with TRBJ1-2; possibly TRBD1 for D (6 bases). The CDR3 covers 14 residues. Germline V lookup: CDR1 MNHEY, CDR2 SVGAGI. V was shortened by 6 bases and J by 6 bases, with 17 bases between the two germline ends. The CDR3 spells CASSPLGGYDGYTF. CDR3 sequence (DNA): TGTGCCAGCAGCCCGTTAGGGGGATACGATGGCTACACCTTC.

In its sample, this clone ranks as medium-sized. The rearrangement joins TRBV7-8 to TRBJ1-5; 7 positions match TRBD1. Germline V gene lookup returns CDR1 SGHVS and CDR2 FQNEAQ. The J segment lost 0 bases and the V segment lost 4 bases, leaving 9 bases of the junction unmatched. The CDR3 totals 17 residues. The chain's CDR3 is CASSSRGGQSSNQPQHF. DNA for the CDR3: TGTGCCAGCAGCTCTCGGGGGGGACAGAGTAGCAATCAGCCCCAGCATTTT. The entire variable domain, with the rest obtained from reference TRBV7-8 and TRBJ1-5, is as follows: GAGVSQSPRYKVAKRGQDVALRCDPISGHVSLFWYQQALGQGPEFLTYFQNEAQLDKSGLPSDRFFAERPEGSVSTLKIQRTQQEDSAVYLCASSSRGGQSSNQPQHFGDGTRLSIL.

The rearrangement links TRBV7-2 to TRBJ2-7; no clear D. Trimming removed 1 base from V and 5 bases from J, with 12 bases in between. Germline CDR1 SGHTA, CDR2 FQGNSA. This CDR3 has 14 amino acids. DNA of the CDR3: TGTGCCAGCAGCTTAGATGGGGTCCTCGACGAGCAGTACTTC. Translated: CASSLDGVLDEQYF.

This CDR3 reads CASRGEQYV. CDR3 DNA: TGTGCCAGCAGGGGGGAGCAGTACGTC. The rearrangement uses TRBV2 and TRBJ2-7, with D unclear. Per the germline V gene, CDR1 is SNHLY and CDR2 is FYNNEI. CDR3 length: 9 amino acids. V was shortened by 6 bases and J by 7 bases, with 4 bases between the two germline ends.

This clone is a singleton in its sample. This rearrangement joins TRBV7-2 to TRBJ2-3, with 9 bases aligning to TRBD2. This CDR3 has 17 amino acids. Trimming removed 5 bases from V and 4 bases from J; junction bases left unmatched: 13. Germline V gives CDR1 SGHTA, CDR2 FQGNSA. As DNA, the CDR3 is TGTGCCAGCAGCCCCCCCGGGACTAGCAGTCCCGCAGATACGCAGTATTTT. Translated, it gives CASSPPGTSSPADTQYF.

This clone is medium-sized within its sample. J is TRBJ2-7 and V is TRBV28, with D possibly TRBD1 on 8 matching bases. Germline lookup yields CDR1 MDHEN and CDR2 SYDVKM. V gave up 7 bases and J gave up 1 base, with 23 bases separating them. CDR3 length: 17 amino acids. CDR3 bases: TGTGCCAGCATCCCTGGGGGGGGGCAGGGGGCGTCCTACGAGCAGTACTTC. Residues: CASIPGGGQGASYEQYF.

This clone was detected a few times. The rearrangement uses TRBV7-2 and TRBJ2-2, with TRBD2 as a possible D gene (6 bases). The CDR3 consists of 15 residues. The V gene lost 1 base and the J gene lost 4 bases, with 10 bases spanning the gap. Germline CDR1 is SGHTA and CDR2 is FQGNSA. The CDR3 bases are TGTGCCAGCAGCTTAGTATGGGGAGGCACCGGGGAGCTGTTTTTT. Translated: CASSLVWGGTGELFF.

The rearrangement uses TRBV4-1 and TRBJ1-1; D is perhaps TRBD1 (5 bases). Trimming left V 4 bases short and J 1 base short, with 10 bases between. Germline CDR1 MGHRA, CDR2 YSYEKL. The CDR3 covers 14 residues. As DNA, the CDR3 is TGCGCCAGCAGCCGCCAGGGCCCGAACACTGAAGCTTTCTTT. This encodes CASSRQGPNTEAFF.

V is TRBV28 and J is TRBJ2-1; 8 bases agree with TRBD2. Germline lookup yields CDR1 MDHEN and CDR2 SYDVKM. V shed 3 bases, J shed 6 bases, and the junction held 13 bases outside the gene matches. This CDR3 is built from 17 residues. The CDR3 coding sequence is TGTGCCAGCAGTTTTACCCCCCCGGGACTAGTGGTCAATGAGCAGTTCTTC. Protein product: CASSFTPPGLVVNEQFF.

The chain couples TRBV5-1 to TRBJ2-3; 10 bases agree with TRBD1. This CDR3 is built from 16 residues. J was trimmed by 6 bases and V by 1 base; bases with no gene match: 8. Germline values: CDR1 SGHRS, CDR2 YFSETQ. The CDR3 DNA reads TGCGCCAGCAGCTTGCGGGGGACAGGGGATGTGGATACGCAGTATTTT. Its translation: CASSLRGTGDVDTQYF.

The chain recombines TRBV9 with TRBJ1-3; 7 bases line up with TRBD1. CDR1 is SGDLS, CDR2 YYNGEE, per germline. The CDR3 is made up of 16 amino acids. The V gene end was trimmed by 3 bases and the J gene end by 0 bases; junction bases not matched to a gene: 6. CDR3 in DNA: TGTGCCAGCAGCGCAGGGGGTGCACTCTCTGGAAACACCATATATTTT. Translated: CASSAGGALSGNTIYF.

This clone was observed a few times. This chain's CDR3 is CAWTGTGVRVGEQYF. The CDR3 DNA sequence: TGTGCCTGGACCGGGACAGGGGTTCGGGTAGGCGAGCAGTACTTC. The chain has TRBV30 and TRBJ2-7; 10 nucleotides align to TRBD1. In germline, CDR1 is GTSNPN, CDR2 SVGIG (reference sequence). Trimming removed 4 bases from V and 6 bases from J; junction bases left unmatched: 12. This CDR3 is 15 amino acids long. Drawing the rest from reference TRBV30 and TRBJ2-7, the complete variable domain is SQTIHQWPATLVQPVGSPLSLECTVEGTSNPNLYWYRQAAGRGLQLLFYSVGIGQISSEVPQNLSASRPQDRQFILSSKKLLLSDSGFYLCAWTGTGVRVGEQYFGPGTRLTVT.

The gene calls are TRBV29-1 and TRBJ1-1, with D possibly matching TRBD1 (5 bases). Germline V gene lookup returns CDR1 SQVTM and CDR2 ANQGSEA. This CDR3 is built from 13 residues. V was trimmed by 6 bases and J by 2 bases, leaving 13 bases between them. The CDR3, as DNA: TGCAGCGTCGGGGGGTCGGGAAACACTGAAGCTTTCTTT. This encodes CSVGGSGNTEAFF. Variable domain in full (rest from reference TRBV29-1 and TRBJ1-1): SAVISQKPSRDICQRGTSLTIQCQVDSQVTMMFWYRQQPGQSLTLIATANQGSEATYESGFVIDKFPISRPNLTFSTLTVSNMSPEDSSIYLCSVGGSGNTEAFFGQGTRLTVV.

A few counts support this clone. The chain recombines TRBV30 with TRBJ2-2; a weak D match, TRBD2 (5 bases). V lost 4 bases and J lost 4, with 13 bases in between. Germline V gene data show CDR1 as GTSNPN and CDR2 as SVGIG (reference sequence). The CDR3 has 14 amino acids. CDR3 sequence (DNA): TGTGCCTGGACCGGACTGGCGAGCACCGGGGAGCTGTTTTTT. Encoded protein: CAWTGLASTGELFF.

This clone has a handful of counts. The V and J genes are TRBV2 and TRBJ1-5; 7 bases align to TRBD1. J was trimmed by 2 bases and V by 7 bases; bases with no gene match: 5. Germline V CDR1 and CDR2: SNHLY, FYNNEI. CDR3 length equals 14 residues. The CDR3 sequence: CASKGDSGNQPQHF. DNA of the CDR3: TGTGCCAGCAAGGGGGACAGCGGCAATCAGCCCCAGCATTTT. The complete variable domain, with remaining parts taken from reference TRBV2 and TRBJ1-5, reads EPEVTQTPSHQVTQMGQEVILRCVPISNHLYFYWYRQILGQKVEFLVSFYNNEISEKSEIFDDQFSVERPDGSNFTLKIRSTKLEDSAMYFCASKGDSGNQPQHFGDGTRLSIL.

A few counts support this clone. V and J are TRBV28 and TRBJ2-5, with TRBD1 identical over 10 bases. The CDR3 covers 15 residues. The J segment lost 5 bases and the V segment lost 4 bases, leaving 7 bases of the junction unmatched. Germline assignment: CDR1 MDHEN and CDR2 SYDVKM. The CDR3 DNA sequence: TGTGCCAGCAGTTCGGGACAGGGGAATATCGAGACCCAGTACTTC. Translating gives CASSSGQGNIETQYF.

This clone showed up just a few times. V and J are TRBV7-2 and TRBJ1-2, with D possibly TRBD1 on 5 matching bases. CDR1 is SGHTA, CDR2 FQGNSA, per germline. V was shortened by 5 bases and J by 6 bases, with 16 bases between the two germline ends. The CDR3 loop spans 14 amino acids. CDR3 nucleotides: TGTGCCAGCAGCCAGAGTGGGGCGGAGGATGGCTACACCTTC. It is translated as CASSQSGAEDGYTF.

This chain's CDR3 is CASGMRNTEAFF. CDR3 sequence (DNA): TGTGCCAGCGGCATGAGGAACACTGAAGCTTTCTTT. The chain combines TRBV7-2 with TRBJ1-1; D not certain. Trimming stripped 8 bases from V and 1 base from J, with 8 bases between. CDR3 length: 12 amino acids. The germline CDR1 and CDR2 sequences are SGHTA and FQGNSA.

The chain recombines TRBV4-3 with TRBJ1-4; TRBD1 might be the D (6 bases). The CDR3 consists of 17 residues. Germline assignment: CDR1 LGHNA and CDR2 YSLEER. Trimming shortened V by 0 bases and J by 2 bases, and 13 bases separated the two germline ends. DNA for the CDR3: TGCGCCAGCAGCCAAGATCCCACAGGGCAGACTAATGAAAAACTGTTTTTT. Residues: CASSQDPTGQTNEKLFF.

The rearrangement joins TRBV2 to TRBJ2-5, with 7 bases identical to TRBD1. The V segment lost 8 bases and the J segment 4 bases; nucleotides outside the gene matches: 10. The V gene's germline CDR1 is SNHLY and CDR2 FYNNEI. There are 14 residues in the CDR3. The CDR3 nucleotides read TGTGCCAGCGAGGATGACAGGGTTCCAGAGACCCAGTACTTC. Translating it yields CASEDDRVPETQYF.

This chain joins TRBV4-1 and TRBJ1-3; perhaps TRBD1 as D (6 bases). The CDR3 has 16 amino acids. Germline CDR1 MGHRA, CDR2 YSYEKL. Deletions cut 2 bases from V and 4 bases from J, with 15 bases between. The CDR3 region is CASSQSAGALGNTIYF. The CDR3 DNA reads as TGCGCCAGCAGCCAAAGCGCGGGGGCGTTAGGAAACACCATATATTTT.

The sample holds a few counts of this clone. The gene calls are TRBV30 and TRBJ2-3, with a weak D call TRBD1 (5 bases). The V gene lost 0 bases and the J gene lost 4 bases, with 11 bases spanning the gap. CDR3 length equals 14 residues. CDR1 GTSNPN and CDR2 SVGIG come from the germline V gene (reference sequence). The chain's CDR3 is CAWSVGAGSDTQYF. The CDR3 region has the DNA TGTGCCTGGAGTGTTGGGGCTGGGTCAGATACGCAGTATTTT.

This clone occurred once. The CDR3 bases are TGTGCCAGCAGCTACGGGACGGCTAACTATGGCTACACCTTC. It translates to CASSYGTANYGYTF. The V and J genes are TRBV7-2 and TRBJ1-2; tentatively, D is TRBD1 (5 bases). V was clipped by 4 bases and J by 0 bases, with 9 bases between them. The CDR3 sequence is 14 residues long. Germline assignment: CDR1 SGHTA and CDR2 FQGNSA.

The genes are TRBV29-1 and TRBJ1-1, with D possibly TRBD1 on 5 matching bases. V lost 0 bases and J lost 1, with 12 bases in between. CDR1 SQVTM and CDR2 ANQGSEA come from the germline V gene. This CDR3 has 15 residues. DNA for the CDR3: TGCAGCGTTGAAGATAGCGGGGCAGGGAACACTGAAGCTTTCTTT. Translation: CSVEDSGAGNTEAFF.

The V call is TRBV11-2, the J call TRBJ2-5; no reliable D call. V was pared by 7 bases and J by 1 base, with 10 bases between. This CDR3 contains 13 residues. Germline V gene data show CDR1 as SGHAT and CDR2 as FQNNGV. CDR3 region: CASTPRFQETQYF. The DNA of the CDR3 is TGTGCCAGCACCCCGCGGTTCCAAGAGACCCAGTACTTC.

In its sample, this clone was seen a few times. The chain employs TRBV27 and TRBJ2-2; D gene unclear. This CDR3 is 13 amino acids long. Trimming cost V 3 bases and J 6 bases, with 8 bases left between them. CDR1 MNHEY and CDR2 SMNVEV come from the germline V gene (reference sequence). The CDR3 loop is CASSFTLAGELFF. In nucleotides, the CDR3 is TGTGCCAGCAGTTTTACACTTGCCGGGGAGCTGTTTTTT.

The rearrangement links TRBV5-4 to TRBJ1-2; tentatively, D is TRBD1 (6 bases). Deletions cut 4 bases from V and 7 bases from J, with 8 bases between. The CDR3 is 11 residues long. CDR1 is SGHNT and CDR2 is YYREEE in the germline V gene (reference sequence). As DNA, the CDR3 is TGTGCCAGCAGCGGAGGGGGTGGCTACACCTTC. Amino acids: CASSGGGGYTF.